This entry lists 15 T cell receptor beta chains sequenced from one sample in a study of blood T cell repertoires in COVID-19 (dated by TCRdb to 2019 to 2021). Libraries were built with the immunoSEQ multiplex PCR assay. Imported from immuneACCESS, the table was reduced by TCRdb to in-frame sequences with V and J called. These copies leave out some clones; in studies compared against another copy, an unresolved V gene accounts for under half, and the cause of the remainder is not known. This sample lists roughly 250,000 clones; around 79% were detected once. 3.3% of the sample is taken by the ten largest. Sequencing used peripheral blood. These TCRs come from a woman of 80 years or more with acute or convalescent COVID-19.

This chain joins TRBV29-1 and TRBJ2-7; 13 bases match TRBD2. This CDR3 comprises 15 residues. V lost 6 bases and J lost 4; bases outside the gene matches: 9. CDR1 is SQVTM, CDR2 ANQGSEA, per germline. The CDR3 coding sequence is TGCAGCGTGAGTCCGGGACTAGCGGGGCATTACGAGCAGTACTTC. Protein sequence: CSVSPGLAGHYEQYF.

V is TRBV6-6 and J is TRBJ1-2, with D perhaps matching TRBD1 (5 bases). Trimming pared 5 bases from V and 0 bases from J, leaving 13 bases between. The CDR3 consists of 15 residues. CDR1 is MNHNY and CDR2 is SVGAGI in the germline V gene (reference sequence). The DNA for the CDR3 is TGTGCCAGCAGTCCGACTCTGACAGCTAACTATGGCTACACCTTC. As protein: CASSPTLTANYGYTF.

The gene calls are TRBV19 and TRBJ1-2, with D maybe TRBD1 (5 bases). Germline CDR1 is LNHDA and CDR2 is SQIVND (reference sequence). Trimming stripped 9 bases from V and 0 bases from J, with 17 bases between. The CDR3 length is 15 residues. The CDR3 sequence is CASKTGSPTNYGYTF. The CDR3 region has the DNA TGTGCCAGCAAAACAGGTAGCCCTACTAACTATGGCTACACCTTC.

This clone was found a few times. This sequence joins TRBV4-1 and TRBJ1-2; TRBD1 matches 7 bases. The germline V gene encodes CDR1 MGHRA and CDR2 YSYEKL. Trimming took 4 bases from V and 5 from J; bases not matched to a gene: 13. The CDR3 has 16 residues. The CDR3 here is CASSRDFPSGGYGYTF. In DNA form, the CDR3 reads TGCGCCAGCAGCCGAGATTTTCCCTCAGGGGGTTATGGCTACACCTTC.

The chain combines TRBV4-3 with TRBJ1-2; the match to TRBD1 covers 8 bases. J gave up 7 bases and V 6 bases, and 10 bases lay outside the gene matches. The CDR3 has 14 amino acids. The V gene's germline CDR1 is LGHNA and CDR2 YSLEER. This CDR3 reads CASRQTGERAGYTF. The CDR3 DNA sequence: TGCGCCAGCAGGCAGACAGGGGAAAGAGCTGGCTACACCTTC.

In its sample, this clone was seen a few times. The chain links TRBV27 to TRBJ2-5, with 13 positions matching TRBD2. The CDR3 runs 15 residues. Germline CDR1 and CDR2: MNHEY and SMNVEV (reference sequence). The trim removed 4 bases at V and 5 bases at J, leaving 4 bases unmatched. The chain's CDR3 is CASSSQGLAGETQYF. DNA of the CDR3: TGTGCCAGCAGTTCCCAGGGACTAGCGGGGGAGACCCAGTACTTC.

The chain combines TRBV18 with TRBJ1-2, with D perhaps matching TRBD1 (5 bases). V was shortened by 3 bases and J by 5 bases, with 19 bases between the two germline ends. This CDR3 contains 16 residues. Germline V gives CDR1 KGHSH, CDR2 LQKENI. The CDR3 region has the DNA TGTGCCAGCTCACCCCCCGGACCCGACAGTCTATATGGCTACACCTTC. It is translated as CASSPPGPDSLYGYTF.

This clone has more than one count but fewer than ten. The chain is built from TRBV21-1 and TRBJ2-7; the D call in the table, TRBD1, was not verified against the DNA. TRBV21-1 is a documented pseudogene. The CDR3 extends over 14 amino acids. CDR3 nucleotide sequence: TGTGCCAGCACCCCAGGGGCGGCAGAAGGCGAGCAGTACTTC. Encoded protein: CASTPGAAEGEQYF.

The rearrangement joins TRBV27 to TRBJ1-5, with 10 bases matching TRBD1. The V segment lost 6 bases and the J segment 0 bases; nucleotides outside the gene matches: 2. The germline V gene has CDR1 MNHEY and CDR2 SMNVEV (reference sequence). The CDR3 covers 15 residues. The CDR3 DNA is TGTGCCAGCAGGGGGACAGGGGTTAGCAATCAGCCCCAGCATTTT. Its protein product is CASRGTGVSNQPQHF.

This chain links TRBV9 with TRBJ2-5, with TRBD1 matching over 11 bases. Germline V gene lookup returns CDR1 SGDLS and CDR2 YYNGEE. The junction had 2 bases not matched to a gene; V was cut back by 1 base and J by 3 bases. The CDR3 has 15 amino acids. CDR3 protein: CASSVWDRGEETQYF. The DNA for the CDR3 is TGTGCCAGCAGCGTATGGGACAGGGGGGAAGAGACCCAGTACTTC.

The chain carries TRBV3-1 (or the pseudogene TRBV3-2) and TRBJ2-7; 7 bases line up with TRBD1. The CDR3 length is 15 residues. Losses at the gene ends were 2 bases for V and 7 bases for J; bases not matched to a gene: 11. Germline-derived CDR1 and CDR2 are LGHDT and YNNKEL (reference sequence). The CDR3 is CASSQNGQASWEQYF. The CDR3 DNA reads TGTGCCAGCAGCCAAAACGGACAGGCCTCTTGGGAGCAGTACTTC.

V and J are TRBV10-3 and TRBJ2-1, with a tentative D call TRBD1 (6 bases). The length of the CDR3 is 14 residues. With 2 bases removed from V and 5 bases from J, the gap between germline ends came to 10 bases. CDR1 ENHRY and CDR2 SYGVKD come from the germline V gene. CDR3 in DNA: TGTGCCATCAGTGAGAGTAGGGGGAACAATGAGCAGTTCTTC. Amino acid sequence: CAISESRGNNEQFF.

The CDR3 bases are TGTGCCAGCAGGTCAGGGTTTTTTGCTGGAAACACCATATATTTT. This gives the protein CASRSGFFAGNTIYF. This chain uses TRBV6-5 with TRBJ1-3; TRBD1 might be the D (5 bases). Trimming removed 6 bases from V and 2 bases from J, with 14 bases in between. This CDR3 has 15 amino acids. The V gene's germline CDR1 is MNHEY and CDR2 SVGAGI.

The V gene is TRBV7-9, the J gene TRBJ2-2; D may be TRBD2 (6 bases). The CDR3 is made up of 16 amino acids. The ends were cut back, 5 bases at V and 5 bases at J, with 18 bases in the middle. Germline-derived CDR1 and CDR2 are SEHNR and FQNEAQ (reference sequence). The CDR3 sequence: CASSRQTQGGTGELFF. CDR3 nucleotides: TGTGCCAGCAGCCGTCAAACGCAGGGAGGTACCGGGGAGCTGTTTTTT.

The chain uses TRBV29-1 and TRBJ1-2; 7 nucleotides agree with TRBD1. The CDR3 length is 19 residues. Germline CDR1 reads SQVTM; CDR2 reads ANQGSEA. J gave up 0 bases and V 0 bases, and 16 bases lay outside the gene matches. Here the CDR3 reads CSVEDTPGGPSKANYGYTF. The CDR3 DNA reads TGCAGCGTTGAAGATACCCCAGGGGGACCTTCCAAGGCTAACTATGGCTACACCTTC.